Presented here are 9 T cell receptor beta chains from one specimen sequenced in a study of shared clonotypes between healthy human individuals. The protocol was immunoSEQ multiplex PCR, while the TCRdb copy is restricted to in-frame clones and leaves out a portion. This table holds around 690,000 clones, 90% found once. Sample: memory CD8+ T cells from PBMCs. The sample's subset: CD45RO+ cells pooled with CCR7-negative TemRA cells. These receptors came from a man younger than 35 in good health. Some clones in this sample may be carry-over from other donors' samples.

This sequence joins TRBV7-8 and TRBJ2-2; the match to TRBD2 covers 11 bases. Germline loops: CDR1 SGHVS, CDR2 FQNEAQ. CDR3 length equals 15 residues. The ends lost 5 bases at V and 5 bases at J; junction bases unmatched: 4. The CDR3 here is CASSLRLAGTGELFF. The CDR3 DNA is TGTGCCAGCAGCCTCCGACTAGCGGGGACCGGGGAGCTGTTTTTT.

This clone has only one observation. Only one base separates this from a far larger clonotype, so it likely reflects a read error. V is TRBV6-1 and J is TRBJ1-4; a possible D gene is TRBD1 (5 bases). Germline V gene data show CDR1 as MNHNS and CDR2 as SASEGT. This CDR3 region has 14 residues. Trimming shortened V by 1 base and J by 7 bases, and 10 bases separated the two germline ends. The CDR3 DNA reads as TGTGCCAGCAGTGAAGGGACAAGGTTTGAAAAACTGTTTTTT. Translated, it gives CASSEGTRFEKLFF.

The CDR3, as DNA: TGTGCCAGCAGTTTATCCCGGGACAGGGGGCGACTCGGGGAGCTGTTTTTT. Amino acid sequence: CASSLSRDRGRLGELFF. This chain joins TRBV27 and TRBJ2-2; TRBD1 matches 12 bases. The V gene end was trimmed by 0 bases and the J gene end by 7 bases; junction bases not matched to a gene: 6. The germline V gene has CDR1 MNHEY and CDR2 SMNVEV (reference sequence). The CDR3 has 17 amino acids.

The V and J genes are TRBV13 and TRBJ1-2; D ambiguous. The CDR3 loop spans 15 amino acids. The V end was cut by 2 bases, the J end by 3 bases, with 13 bases between. In germline, CDR1 is PRHDT, CDR2 FYEKMQ (reference sequence). The CDR3 loop is CASSLREVGHYGYTF. In DNA form, the CDR3 reads TGTGCCAGCAGCTTACGTGAGGTCGGTCACTATGGCTACACCTTC. The whole variable domain, filled in from reference TRBV13 and TRBJ1-2, reads AAGVIQSPRHLIKEKRETATLKCYPIPRHDTVYWYQQGPGQDPQFLISFYEKMQSDKGSIPDRFSAQQFSDYHSELNMSSLELGDSALYFCASSLREVGHYGYTFGSGTRLTVV.

This chain uses TRBV19 with TRBJ2-3, with TRBD2 matching 7 bases. Per the germline V gene, CDR1 is LNHDA and CDR2 is SQIVND (reference sequence). CDR3 length equals 18 residues. Trimming at V came to 5 bases and at J to 2 bases, leaving 16 bases not matched to a gene. CDR3 region: CASSPYHLSGLSTDTQYF. Here the CDR3 DNA reads TGTGCCAGTAGTCCATACCACCTCTCGGGACTATCCACAGATACGCAGTATTTT. Full variable domain (missing parts from reference TRBV19 and TRBJ2-3): DGGITQSPKYLFRKEGQNVTLSCEQNLNHDAMYWYRQDPGQGLRLIYYSQIVNDFQKGDIAEGYSVSREKKESFPLTVTSAQKNPTAFYLCASSPYHLSGLSTDTQYFGPGTRLTVL.

The chain links TRBV13 to TRBJ2-5; no clear D gene. This CDR3 comprises 17 residues. V shed 0 bases and J shed 1 base, with 15 bases lying between them. Germline CDR1 and CDR2: PRHDT and FYEKMQ (reference sequence). The CDR3 nucleotides are TGTGCCAGCAGCTTAGGCAGGTGGCAGGAGCTCCAAGAGACCCAGTACTTC. Its translation is CASSLGRWQELQETQYF.

The rearrangement joins TRBV19 to TRBJ2-7; the D gene could be TRBD1 or TRBD2 (6 bases each). V lost 5 bases, J lost 5 bases, and 19 bases lay in between. The CDR3 length is 15 residues. Germline CDR1 and CDR2: LNHDA and SQIVND (reference sequence). The CDR3 loop is CASSPRGGRVHEQYF. The CDR3 nucleotides read TGTGCCAGTAGTCCCCGAGGGGGGCGGGTCCACGAGCAGTACTTC.

There are many counts of this clone. The chain recombines TRBV4-1 with TRBJ1-2; 10 bases are a match to TRBD1. The CDR3 has 15 amino acids. Germline-derived CDR1 and CDR2 are MGHRA and YSYEKL. Trimming took 6 bases from V and 2 from J; bases not matched to a gene: 6. CDR3 in DNA: TGCGCCAGCAGTCGACAGGGGGCGGAGAACTATGGCTACACCTTC. It specifies CASSRQGAENYGYTF.

This clone was seen a single time. This rearrangement joins TRBV28 to TRBJ1-1; a possible D gene is TRBD1 (5 bases). V was cut by 6 bases and J by 2 bases, with 10 bases left in between. The germline CDR1 and CDR2 sequences are MDHEN and SYDVKM. The CDR3 runs 13 residues. The DNA of the CDR3 is TGTGCCAGCAGACTGTGGGGCAACACTGAAGCTTTCTTT. This sequence encodes CASRLWGNTEAFF. Filled out from reference TRBV28 and TRBJ1-1, the complete variable domain reads DVKVTQSSRYLVKRTGEKVFLECVQDMDHENMFWYRQDPGLGLRLIYFSYDVKMKEKGDIPEGYSVSREKKERFSLILESASTNQTSMYLCASRLWGNTEAFFGQGTRLTVV.